This entry lists 21 T cell receptor beta chains sequenced from one sample in a study of cytotoxic CD8 clonotypes in ibrutinib-treated CLL. Sequencing was performed with immunoSEQ multiplex PCR; in TCRdb, only in-frame clones are kept and a portion is missing. The sample yields approximately 190,000 clones, over 65% seen once. The sequencing used PBMCs, collected after 12 months of ibrutinib treatment. These receptors were taken from a human donor with chronic lymphocytic leukemia.

V and J are TRBV2 and TRBJ2-5, with D perhaps TRBD1 (5 bases). This CDR3 is built from 14 residues. V dropped 3 bases and J dropped 5 bases, with 13 bases sitting between them. The V gene's germline CDR1 is SNHLY and CDR2 FYNNEI. This chain's CDR3 is CASSETVWYETQYF. For the CDR3, the DNA is TGTGCCAGCAGTGAGACAGTATGGTACGAGACCCAGTACTTC.

The J gene is TRBJ1-5, the V gene TRBV18; no clear D gene. CDR3 length: 15 residues. Germline V lookup: CDR1 KGHSH, CDR2 LQKENI. Trimming removed 3 bases at V and 3 bases at J, with 12 bases between. CDR3 region: CASSPEDRSNQPQHF. The CDR3 coding sequence is TGTGCCAGCTCACCCGAGGACCGCTCCAATCAGCCCCAGCATTTT.

This chain links TRBV11-1 with TRBJ2-1; tentative D call: TRBD2 (6 bases). Germline CDR1 is SGHAT and CDR2 is FQDESV (reference sequence). Between the trimmed V and J ends, which lost 4 bases and 2 bases, there was a span of 12 bases. The CDR3 loop spans 15 amino acids. The CDR3 DNA sequence: TGTGCCAGCAGCTACGGAGGGGTAACCTACAATGAGCAGTTCTTC. Its translation: CASSYGGVTYNEQFF.

The chain links TRBV19 to TRBJ2-5; no reliable D call. Germline values: CDR1 LNHDA, CDR2 SQIVND (reference sequence). Trimming cost V 6 bases and J 3 bases, with 20 bases left between them. The CDR3 totals 16 residues. CDR3 in amino acids: CASSRWAVGAEETQYF. The DNA for the CDR3 is TGTGCCAGTAGCCGGTGGGCCGTGGGTGCCGAAGAGACCCAGTACTTC. Drawing the rest from reference TRBV19 and TRBJ2-5, the complete variable domain is DGGITQSPKYLFRKEGQNVTLSCEQNLNHDAMYWYRQDPGQGLRLIYYSQIVNDFQKGDIAEGYSVSREKKESFPLTVTSAQKNPTAFYLCASSRWAVGAEETQYFGPGTRLLVL.

A few counts support this clone. The chain joins TRBV2 to TRBJ2-3; no firm D call. This CDR3 spans 14 amino acids. CDR1 and CDR2 from the germline V gene are SNHLY and FYNNEI. Between the trimmed V and J ends, which lost 4 bases and 6 bases, there was a span of 14 bases. CDR3 amino acids: CASSVSRPPDTQYF. DNA of the CDR3: TGTGCCAGCAGTGTTTCCCGGCCACCGGATACGCAGTATTTT. The entire variable domain, with the rest obtained from reference TRBV2 and TRBJ2-3, is as follows: EPEVTQTPSHQVTQMGQEVILRCVPISNHLYFYWYRQILGQKVEFLVSFYNNEISEKSEIFDDQFSVERPDGSNFTLKIRSTKLEDSAMYFCASSVSRPPDTQYFGPGTRLTVL.

The rearrangement links TRBV5-1 to TRBJ1-2, with a possible D match to TRBD1 (5 bases). The germline CDR1 and CDR2 sequences are SGHRS and YFSETQ. The CDR3 extends over 14 amino acids. V was clipped by 5 bases and J by 2 bases, with 13 bases between them. CDR3: CASSPQGVNYGYTF. The DNA for the CDR3 is TGCGCCAGCAGTCCTCAGGGTGTCAACTATGGCTACACCTTC.

This chain links TRBV6-6 with TRBJ2-2; the D is unclear. Trimming removed 2 bases at V and 2 bases at J, with 6 bases between. The CDR3 has 14 amino acids. Germline lookup yields CDR1 MNHNY and CDR2 SVGAGI (reference sequence). CDR3 loop: CASSYQANTGELFF. The CDR3 DNA is TGTGCCAGCAGTTACCAGGCTAACACCGGGGAGCTGTTTTTT.

V and J are TRBV28 and TRBJ2-7; possible D gene TRBD2, 5 bases. The CDR3 contains 15 residues. V lost 6 bases, J lost 1 base, and 16 bases lay in between. CDR1 and CDR2 from the germline V gene are MDHEN and SYDVKM. The CDR3 coding sequence is TGTGCCAGCAGCTCGGTCGGGGATCCATCCTACGAGCAGTACTTC. Residues: CASSSVGDPSYEQYF.

In this sample, this clone turned up a few times. The V gene is TRBV29-1, the J gene TRBJ1-2; D is unclear. This CDR3 is built from 14 residues. Germline CDR1 reads SQVTM; CDR2 reads ANQGSEA. The V and J ends lost 0 bases and 4 bases respectively, with 12 bases between them. DNA for the CDR3: TGCAGCGTTGAAGATCCGCTACCTAGCTATGGCTACACCTTC. Translating it yields CSVEDPLPSYGYTF.

This chain's CDR3 is CASRNDRGPNQPQHF. The CDR3, as DNA: TGTGCCAGCAGAAACGACAGGGGCCCCAATCAGCCCCAGCATTTT. The chain combines TRBV6-5 with TRBJ1-5, with 8 nucleotides matching TRBD1. The V gene's germline CDR1 is MNHEY and CDR2 SVGAGI. The V gene end was trimmed by 6 bases and the J gene end by 3 bases; junction bases not matched to a gene: 7. The CDR3 sequence is 15 residues long.

This CDR3 is CASSPPGGGRTGPSYNEQFF. The CDR3 DNA follows: TGTGCCAGCTCACCACCCGGGGGAGGACGAACAGGGCCCTCCTACAATGAGCAGTTCTTC. The J gene is TRBJ2-1, the V gene TRBV18; tentatively, D is TRBD1 or TRBD2 (6 bases each). Trimming removed 0 bases at V and 0 bases at J, with 21 bases between. The CDR3 runs 20 residues. In germline, CDR1 is KGHSH, CDR2 LQKENI.

The chain carries TRBV28 and TRBJ2-5; 7 bases map to TRBD2. The J segment lost 5 bases and the V segment lost 3 bases, leaving 18 bases of the junction unmatched. Germline-derived CDR1 and CDR2 are MDHEN and SYDVKM. The CDR3 covers 18 residues. The DNA for the CDR3 is TGTGCCAGCAGTTTCGGAGCGTCTGGGGCGGGAGCATGGGAGACCCAGTACTTC. Translating it yields CASSFGASGAGAWETQYF.

The chain couples TRBV7-3 to TRBJ1-1; 11 bases line up with TRBD1. CDR1 is SGHTA, CDR2 FQGTGA, per germline. The CDR3 loop spans 14 amino acids. Germline trimming cut 5 bases from V and 4 bases from J; bases unmatched to any gene: 3. In nucleotides, the CDR3 is TGTGCCAGCAGCCTCGGACAGGGGGCCACTGAAGCTTTCTTT. Amino acid sequence: CASSLGQGATEAFF.

V usage is TRBV19 and J usage is TRBJ2-5, with D perhaps given as TRBD1 or TRBD2 (5 bases each). Germline V CDR1 and CDR2: LNHDA, SQIVND (reference sequence). CDR3 length: 15 amino acids. Trimming removed 2 bases from V and 3 bases from J, with 13 bases in between. The CDR3 DNA is TGTGCCAGTAGTATATGGCCTGGGACGGAAGAGACCCAGTACTTC. It encodes CASSIWPGTEETQYF.

This clone was picked up a small number of times. This rearrangement joins TRBV4-3 to TRBJ2-6; 13 nucleotides match TRBD2. V dropped 4 bases and J dropped 0; count of bases not matched to a gene: 12. CDR1 is LGHNA, CDR2 YSLEER, per germline. The CDR3 has 21 residues. The CDR3 DNA reads as TGCGCCAGCAGCCCTCCCCCATGGACTAGCGGGGGATTCTCTGGGGCCAACGTCCTGACTTTC. It specifies CASSPPPWTSGGFSGANVLTF.

J is TRBJ2-2 and V is TRBV9; D possibly matches TRBD1 or TRBD2 (6 bases each). Trimming removed 4 bases at V and 3 bases at J, with 16 bases between. The CDR3 sequence is 16 residues long. Germline V gene data show CDR1 as SGDLS and CDR2 as YYNGEE. The CDR3 nucleotides are TGTGCCAGCAGCCCGAGTGGTAGGGGGGACACCGGGGAGCTGTTTTTT. Translating gives CASSPSGRGDTGELFF.

This clone has only one observation. The genes are TRBV11-2 and TRBJ2-7, with D unresolved. The CDR3 is made up of 15 amino acids. Germline CDR1 reads SGHAT; CDR2 reads FQNNGV. V was trimmed by 6 bases and J by 1 base, leaving 16 bases between them. The DNA for the CDR3 is TGTGCCAGCAGTCCAACAGCAATTGGATCCTACGAGCAGTACTTC. As protein: CASSPTAIGSYEQYF.

This clone has only one observation. The rearrangement links TRBV29-1 to TRBJ1-2; D is uncertain. The CDR3 is 12 residues long. Trimming stripped 4 bases from V and 7 bases from J, with 13 bases between. Germline V gene sequence: CDR1 SQVTM, CDR2 ANQGSEA. CDR3 in amino acids: CSVAPQLGGYTF. Here the CDR3 DNA reads TGCAGCGTTGCGCCACAGTTGGGTGGCTACACCTTC.

The J gene is TRBJ1-2, the V gene TRBV7-9; 9 bases are shared with TRBD1. Germline lookup yields CDR1 SEHNR and CDR2 FQNEAQ (reference sequence). Losses at the gene ends were 5 bases for V and 8 bases for J; bases not matched to a gene: 9. This CDR3 comprises 14 residues. CDR3 coding DNA: TGTGCCAGCAGCCCCAATCGACAGGGGGGCGGCTACACCTTC. Translating gives CASSPNRQGGGYTF. The full variable domain, rest sourced from reference TRBV7-9 and TRBJ1-2, is DTGVSQNPRHKITKRGQNVTFRCDPISEHNRLYWYRQTLGQGPEFLTYFQNEAQLEKSRLLSDRFSAERPKGSFSTLEIQRTEQGDSAMYLCASSPNRQGGGYTFGSGTRLTVV.

The chain links TRBV9 to TRBJ2-3; tentative D call: TRBD2 (6 bases). CDR3 length equals 14 residues. Germline values: CDR1 SGDLS, CDR2 YYNGEE. Trimming stripped 3 bases from V and 2 bases from J, with 10 bases between. The chain's CDR3 is CASSATRLTDTQYF. The CDR3 nucleotides read TGTGCCAGCAGCGCGACTAGACTCACAGATACGCAGTATTTT. The full variable domain, its missing parts supplied by reference TRBV9 and TRBJ2-3, is DSGVTQTPKHLITATGQRVTLRCSPRSGDLSVYWYQQSLDQGLQFLIQYYNGEERAKGNILERFSAQQFPDLHSELNLSSLELGDSALYFCASSATRLTDTQYFGPGTRLTVL.

The V and J genes are TRBV11-1 and TRBJ2-5; 10 nucleotides line up with TRBD2. CDR3 length equals 13 residues. Germline lookup yields CDR1 SGHAT and CDR2 FQDESV (reference sequence). With 4 bases clipped from V and 9 bases from J, the junction kept 5 bases outside the gene matches. The CDR3 DNA reads as TGTGCCAGCAGCTCCACTAGCGGGATCGCCCAGTACTTC. Its protein is CASSSTSGIAQYF.